Reported below is one T cell receptor beta chain. Its antigen is not identified. One end of the junction varies from germline; a read error may be responsible. The sample is drawn from a study of human T cells and chemical hapten exposure. Study-level findings and limits: High-frequency TCRs, those above 1 in 1000, stayed the same after DPC sensitization.

Researchers extracted total RNA from unfractionated whole blood. The library put unique molecular identifiers onto individual cDNA molecules. Source study methods: Across samples, TCR counts had a median of roughly 98,000 and ranged from about 20,000 to 690,600. Each CDR3 protein gets one entry after TCRdb re-called the 5' RACE reads with MiXCR. The V and J calls shown here were made by TCRdb, not taken from the authors' results. The repertoire holds about 110,000 distinct CDR3 sequences, with roughly a fifth as singletons. This CDR3 contains 17 residues. Germline CDR1 and CDR2: SEHNR and FQNEAQ (reference sequence).

The clonotype comes from a human donor in good health. The chain employs TRBV7-9 and TRBJ2-5, with 7 bases lining up with TRBD2. Here the CDR3 reads CASTLGRGSRIQETQYF. DNA for the CDR3: TGTGCCAGCACCTTAGGGCGGGGGTCGAGAATCCAAGAGACCCAGTACTTC.